Detailed here is one T cell receptor beta chain. These data originate in a study of technical replicates of blood from several donors. Germline loops: CDR1 SGHNT, CDR2 YYREEE (reference sequence). CDR3 length equals 15 residues. V lost 6 bases and J lost 0, with 13 bases in between. Clones were read by immunoSEQ multiplex PCR, and TCRdb kept only the in-frame ones, dropping some. The sample carries 53,000 or so clones, around 83% recorded once. This TCR was recovered from a human donor in good health. Some clones in this sample may be carry-over from other donors' samples. The sequenced sample consisted of PBMCs. The chain is built from TRBV5-4 and TRBJ1-3; TRBD1 is a possible D gene (6 bases). The CDR3 loop is CASKGGGVSGNTIYF. CDR3 coding DNA: TGTGCCAGCAAAGGGGGGGGTGTCTCTGGAAACACCATATATTTT.